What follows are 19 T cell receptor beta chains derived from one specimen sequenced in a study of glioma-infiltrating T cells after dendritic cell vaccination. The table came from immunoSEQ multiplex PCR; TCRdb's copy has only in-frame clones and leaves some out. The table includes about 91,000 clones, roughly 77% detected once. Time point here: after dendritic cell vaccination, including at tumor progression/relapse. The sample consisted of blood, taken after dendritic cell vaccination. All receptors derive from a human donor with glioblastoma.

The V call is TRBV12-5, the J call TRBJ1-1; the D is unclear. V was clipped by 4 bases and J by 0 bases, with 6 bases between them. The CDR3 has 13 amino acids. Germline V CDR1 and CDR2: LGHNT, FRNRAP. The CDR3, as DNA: TGTGCTAGTGGTTCGGGGATGAACACTGAAGCTTTCTTT. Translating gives CASGSGMNTEAFF.

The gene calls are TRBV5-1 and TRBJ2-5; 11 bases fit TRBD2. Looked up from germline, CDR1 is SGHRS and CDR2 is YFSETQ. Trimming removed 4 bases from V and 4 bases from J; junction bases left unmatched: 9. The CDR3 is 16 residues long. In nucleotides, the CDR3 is TGCGCCAGCAGCCCTAGCGGGGGGACGAATGGAGAGACCCAGTACTTC. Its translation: CASSPSGGTNGETQYF.

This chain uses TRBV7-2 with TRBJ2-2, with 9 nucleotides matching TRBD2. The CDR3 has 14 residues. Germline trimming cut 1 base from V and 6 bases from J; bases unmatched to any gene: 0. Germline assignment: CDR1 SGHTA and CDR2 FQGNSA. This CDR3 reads CASSLGGGAGELFF. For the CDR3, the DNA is TGTGCCAGCAGCTTAGGCGGGGGGGCCGGGGAGCTGTTTTTT.

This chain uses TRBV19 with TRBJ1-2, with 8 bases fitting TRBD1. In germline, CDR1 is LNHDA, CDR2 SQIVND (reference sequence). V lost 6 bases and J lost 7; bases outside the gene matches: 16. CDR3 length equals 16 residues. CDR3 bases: TGTGCCAGTAGCGCTGGGGGTTCAGGGGGCTCAAGTGGCTACACCTTC. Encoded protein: CASSAGGSGGSSGYTF.

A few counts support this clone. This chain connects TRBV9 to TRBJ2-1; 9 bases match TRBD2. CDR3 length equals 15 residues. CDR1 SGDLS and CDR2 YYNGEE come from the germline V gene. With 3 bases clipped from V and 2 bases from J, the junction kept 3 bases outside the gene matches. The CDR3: CASSATSGTYNEQFF. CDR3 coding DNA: TGTGCCAGCAGCGCGACTAGCGGTACCTACAATGAGCAGTTCTTC.

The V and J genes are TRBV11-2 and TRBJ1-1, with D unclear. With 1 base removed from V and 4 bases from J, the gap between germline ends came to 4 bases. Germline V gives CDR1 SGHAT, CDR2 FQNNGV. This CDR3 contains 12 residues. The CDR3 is CASSLVVTEAFF. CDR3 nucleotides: TGTGCCAGCAGCTTAGTCGTCACTGAAGCTTTCTTT.

The CDR3 DNA reads TGTGCCAGCAGCCGTAGCTTACAGGGCCCAGGAAACACCATATATTTT. It is translated as CASSRSLQGPGNTIYF. V gene TRBV5-6 combines with J gene TRBJ1-3; D is possibly TRBD1 (6 bases). There are 16 residues in the CDR3. With 4 bases removed from V and 4 bases from J, the gap between germline ends came to 18 bases. Germline-derived CDR1 and CDR2 are SGHDT and YYEEEE.

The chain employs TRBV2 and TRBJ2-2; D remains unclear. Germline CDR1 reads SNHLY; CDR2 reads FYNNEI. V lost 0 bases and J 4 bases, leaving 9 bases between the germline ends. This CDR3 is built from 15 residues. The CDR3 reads CASSEAWRPTGELFF. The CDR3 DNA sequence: TGTGCCAGCAGTGAAGCGTGGCGGCCCACCGGGGAGCTGTTTTTT.

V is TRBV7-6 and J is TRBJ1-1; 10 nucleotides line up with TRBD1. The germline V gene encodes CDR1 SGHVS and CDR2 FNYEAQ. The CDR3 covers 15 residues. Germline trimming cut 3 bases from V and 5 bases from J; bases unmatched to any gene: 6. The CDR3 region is CASSLGDRGGTEAFF. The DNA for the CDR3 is TGTGCCAGCAGCTTGGGGGACAGGGGTGGAACTGAAGCTTTCTTT.

CDR3 loop: CASSPMRQGFEAFF. Here the CDR3 DNA reads TGTGCCAGCTCACCAATGAGGCAGGGTTTTGAAGCTTTCTTT. The chain recombines TRBV18 with TRBJ1-1; the D gene is possibly TRBD1 (5 bases). Trimming left V 2 bases short and J 7 bases short, with 14 bases between. The CDR3 covers 14 residues. Germline V gives CDR1 KGHSH, CDR2 LQKENI.

Written as DNA, the CDR3 is TGTGCCAGCAGTGATTTCAGGGTTTTCGATGGCTACACCTTC. Its protein is CASSDFRVFDGYTF. The rearrangement uses TRBV27 and TRBJ1-2; D perhaps matches TRBD1 (5 bases). Germline CDR1 MNHEY, CDR2 SMNVEV (reference sequence). This CDR3 is 14 amino acids long. Trimming shortened V by 5 bases and J by 6 bases, and 16 bases separated the two germline ends.

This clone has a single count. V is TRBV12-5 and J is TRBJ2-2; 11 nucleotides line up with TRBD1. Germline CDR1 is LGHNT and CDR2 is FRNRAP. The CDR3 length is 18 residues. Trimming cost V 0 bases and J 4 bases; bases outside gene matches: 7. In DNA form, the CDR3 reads TGTGCTAGTGGTTTGGTAGGCGGACAGGGGGCGACCACCGGGGAGCTGTTTTTT. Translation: CASGLVGGQGATTGELFF.

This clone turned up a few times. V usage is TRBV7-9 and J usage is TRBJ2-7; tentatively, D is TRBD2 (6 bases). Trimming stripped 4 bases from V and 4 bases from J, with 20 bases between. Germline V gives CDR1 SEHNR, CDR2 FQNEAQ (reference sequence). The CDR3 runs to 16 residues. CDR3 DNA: TGTGCCAGCAGCTCTCCTCCGAGTAATAGCGGTTACGAGCAGTACTTC. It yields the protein CASSSPPSNSGYEQYF.

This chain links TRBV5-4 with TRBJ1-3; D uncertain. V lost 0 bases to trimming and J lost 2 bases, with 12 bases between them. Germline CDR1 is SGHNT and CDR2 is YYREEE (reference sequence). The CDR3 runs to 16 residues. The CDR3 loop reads CASSLGAGTTGNTIYF. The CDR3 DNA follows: TGTGCCAGCAGCTTGGGGGCGGGTACAACTGGAAACACCATATATTTT.

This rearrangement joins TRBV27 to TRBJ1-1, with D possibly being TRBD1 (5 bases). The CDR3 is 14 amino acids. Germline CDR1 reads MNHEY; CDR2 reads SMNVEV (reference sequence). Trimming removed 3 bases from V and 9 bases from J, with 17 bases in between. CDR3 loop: CASSFSAGNMQAFF. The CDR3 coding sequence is TGTGCCAGCAGTTTTTCGGCAGGGAATATGCAAGCTTTCTTT.

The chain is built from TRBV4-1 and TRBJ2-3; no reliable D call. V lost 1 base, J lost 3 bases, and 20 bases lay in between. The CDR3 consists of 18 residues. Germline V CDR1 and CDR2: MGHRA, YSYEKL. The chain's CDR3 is CASSQAASPGTWTDTQYF. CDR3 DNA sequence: TGCGCCAGCAGCCAAGCCGCGAGCCCAGGTACTTGGACAGATACGCAGTATTTT.

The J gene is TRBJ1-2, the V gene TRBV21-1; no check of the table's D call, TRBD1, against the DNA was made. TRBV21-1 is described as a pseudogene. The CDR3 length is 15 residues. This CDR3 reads CASSEPGQTNYGYTF. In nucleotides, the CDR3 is TGTGCCAGCAGCGAACCGGGACAAACTAACTATGGCTACACCTTC.

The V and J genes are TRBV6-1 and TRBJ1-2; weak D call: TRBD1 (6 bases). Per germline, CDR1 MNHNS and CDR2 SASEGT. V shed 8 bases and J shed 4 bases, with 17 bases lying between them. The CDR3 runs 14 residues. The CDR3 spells CASLDGGLGYGYTF. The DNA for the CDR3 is TGTGCCAGCTTAGATGGGGGCTTGGGCTATGGCTACACCTTC.

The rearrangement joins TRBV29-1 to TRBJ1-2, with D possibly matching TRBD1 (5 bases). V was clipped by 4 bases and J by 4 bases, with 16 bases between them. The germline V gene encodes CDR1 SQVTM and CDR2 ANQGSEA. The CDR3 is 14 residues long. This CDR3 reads CSVGAGAGPYGYTF. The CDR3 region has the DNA TGCAGCGTTGGGGCTGGGGCAGGCCCCTATGGCTACACCTTC.